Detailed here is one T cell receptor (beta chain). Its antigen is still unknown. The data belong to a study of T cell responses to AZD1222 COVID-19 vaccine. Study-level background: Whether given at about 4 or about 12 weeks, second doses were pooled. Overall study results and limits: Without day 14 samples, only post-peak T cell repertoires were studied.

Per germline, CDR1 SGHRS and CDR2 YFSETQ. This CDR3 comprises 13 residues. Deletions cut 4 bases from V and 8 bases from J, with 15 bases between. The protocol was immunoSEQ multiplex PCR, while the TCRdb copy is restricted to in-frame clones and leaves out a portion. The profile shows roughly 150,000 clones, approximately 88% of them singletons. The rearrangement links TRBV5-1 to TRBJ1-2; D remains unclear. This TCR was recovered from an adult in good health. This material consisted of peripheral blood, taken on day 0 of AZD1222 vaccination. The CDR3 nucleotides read TGCGCCAGCAGCCACAGCGAACGGGGAGGCTACACCTTC. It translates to CASSHSERGGYTF.